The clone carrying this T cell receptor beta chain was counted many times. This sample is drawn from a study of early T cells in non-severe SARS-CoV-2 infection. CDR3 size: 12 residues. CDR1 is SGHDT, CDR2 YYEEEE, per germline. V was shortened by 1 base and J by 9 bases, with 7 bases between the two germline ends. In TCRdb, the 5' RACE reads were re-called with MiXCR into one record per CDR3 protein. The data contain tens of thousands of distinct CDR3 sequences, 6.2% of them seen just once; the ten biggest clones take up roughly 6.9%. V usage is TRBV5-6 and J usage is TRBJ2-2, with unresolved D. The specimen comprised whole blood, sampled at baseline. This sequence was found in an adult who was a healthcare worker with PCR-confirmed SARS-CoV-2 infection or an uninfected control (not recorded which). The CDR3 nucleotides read TGTGCCAGCAGCTTGCAGGCAAGGGAGCTGTTTTTT. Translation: CASSLQARELFF. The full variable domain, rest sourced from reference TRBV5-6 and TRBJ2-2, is DAGVTQSPTHLIKTRGQQVTLRCSPKSGHDTVSWYQQALGQGPQFIFQYYEEEERQRGNFPDRFSGHQFPNYSSELNVNALLLGDSALYLCASSLQARELFFGEGSRLTVL.